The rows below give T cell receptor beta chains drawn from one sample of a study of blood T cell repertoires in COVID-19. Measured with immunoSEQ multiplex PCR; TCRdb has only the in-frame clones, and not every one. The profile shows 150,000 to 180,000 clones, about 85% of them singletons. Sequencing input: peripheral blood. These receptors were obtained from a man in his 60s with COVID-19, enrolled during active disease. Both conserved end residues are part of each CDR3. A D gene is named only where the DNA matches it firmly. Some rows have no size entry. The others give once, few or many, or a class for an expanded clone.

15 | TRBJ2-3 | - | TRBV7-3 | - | TGTGCCAGCTGCCTAACCGGGACAACCACAGATACGCAGTATTTT | CASCLTGTTTDTQYF
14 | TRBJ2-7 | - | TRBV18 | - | TGTGCCAGCTCACCCACCGGGACATACTACGAGCAGTACTTC | CASSPTGTYYEQYF
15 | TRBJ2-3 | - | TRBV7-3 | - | TGTGCCAGCAGCTTAACGGGGGCCCGCACAGATACGCAGTATTTT | CASSLTGARTDTQYF
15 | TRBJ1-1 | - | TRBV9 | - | TGTGCCAGCAGCGTAGATAGGACAATGAACACTGAAGCTTTCTTT | CASSVDRTMNTEAFF
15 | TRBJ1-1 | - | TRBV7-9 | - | TGTGCCAGCAGCTTAGGGGGGGGATCGAACACTGAAGCTTTCTTT | CASSLGGGSNTEAFF
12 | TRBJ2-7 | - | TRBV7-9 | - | TGTGCCAGCAGCTCACAGGGCTACGAGCAGTACTTC | CASSSQGYEQYF
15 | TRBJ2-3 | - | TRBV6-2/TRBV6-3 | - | TGTGCCAGCAGTTATGTGGGCAGACCCACAGATACGCAGTATTTT | CASSYVGRPTDTQYF
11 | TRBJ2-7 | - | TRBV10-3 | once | TGTGCCATCAGTGACAGGGATGAGCAGTACTTC | CAISDRDEQYF
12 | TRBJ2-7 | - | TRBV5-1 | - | TGCGCCAGCAGCTTGGGTCAGTACGAGCAGTACTTC | CASSLGQYEQYF
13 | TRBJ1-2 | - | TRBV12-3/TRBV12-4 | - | TGTGCCAGCACCCCTAGGGGGTGGTATGGCTACACCTTC | CASTPRGWYGYTF
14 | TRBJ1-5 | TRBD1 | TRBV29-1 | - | TGCAGCGTTAGCACAGGGGGCAGTACTCAGCCCCAGCATTTT | CSVSTGGSTQPQHF
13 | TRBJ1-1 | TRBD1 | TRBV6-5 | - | TGTGCCAGCAGTCAGGACAGGGGGACTGAAGCTTTCTTT | CASSQDRGTEAFF
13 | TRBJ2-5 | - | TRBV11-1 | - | TGTGCCAGCAGCTTTATCGGAGGGGAGACCCAGTACTTC | CASSFIGGETQYF
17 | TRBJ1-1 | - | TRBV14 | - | TGTGCCAGCAGCCGGGGCACAGGGTCGGATATGAACACTGAAGCTTTCTTT | CASSRGTGSDMNTEAFF
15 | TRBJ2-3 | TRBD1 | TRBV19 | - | TGTGCCAGTAGTATCGGGACAGGGGGGTCAGATACGCAGTATTTT | CASSIGTGGSDTQYF
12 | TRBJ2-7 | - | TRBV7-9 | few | TGTGCCAGCAGCTTACAGGGCTACGAGCAGTACTTC | CASSLQGYEQYF
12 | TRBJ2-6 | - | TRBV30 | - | TGTGCCTGGACGTCTGGGGCCAACGTCCTGACTTTC | CAWTSGANVLTF
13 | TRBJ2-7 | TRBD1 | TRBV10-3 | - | TGTGCCATCAAGTGGGGACAGCCGGGCGAGCAGTACTTC | CAIKWGQPGEQYF
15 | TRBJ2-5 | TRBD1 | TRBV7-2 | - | TGTGCCAGCAGCTTAGGGACAGGGGGTCAAGAGACCCAGTACTTC | CASSLGTGGQETQYF
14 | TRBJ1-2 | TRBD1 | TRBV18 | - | TGTGCCAGCTCACCTCGGACAGGAGTCTATGGCTACACCTTC | CASSPRTGVYGYTF
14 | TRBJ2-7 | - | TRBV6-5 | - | TGTGCCAGCAGTTTCCGGGAGAGTCCCTACGAGCAGTACTTC | CASSFRESPYEQYF
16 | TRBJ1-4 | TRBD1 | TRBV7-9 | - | TGTGCCAGCAGCTTAGGGACAGGGGAGCTGAATGAAAAACTGTTTTTT | CASSLGTGELNEKLFF
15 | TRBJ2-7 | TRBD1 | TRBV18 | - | TGTGCCAGCTCACCACCGCGGACAGGGTCCCACGAGCAGTACTTC | CASSPPRTGSHEQYF
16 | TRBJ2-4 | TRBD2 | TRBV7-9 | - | TGTGCCAGCAGCATACCTCCGACTAGCGGGAGTTACATTCAGTACTTC | CASSIPPTSGSYIQYF
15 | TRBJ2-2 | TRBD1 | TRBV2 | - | TGTGCCAGCAGGCTACAGGGGGAGAACACCGGGGAGCTGTTTTTT | CASRLQGENTGELFF
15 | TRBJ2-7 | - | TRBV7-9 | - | TGTGCCAGCAGCTCAAGCCGGGACACCCGCTACGAGCAGTACTTC | CASSSSRDTRYEQYF
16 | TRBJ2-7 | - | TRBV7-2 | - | TGTGCCAGCAGCTTCCAGACAGTTACGAGCTCCTACGAGCAGTACTTC | CASSFQTVTSSYEQYF
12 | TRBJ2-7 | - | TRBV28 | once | TGTGCCAGCAGTTTATATGCAGGAGAGCAGTACTTC | CASSLYAGEQYF
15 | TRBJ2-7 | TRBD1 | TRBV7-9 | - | TGTGCCAGCAGCTCAGGGGGACAGGGTCTCTACGAGCAGTACTTC | CASSSGGQGLYEQYF
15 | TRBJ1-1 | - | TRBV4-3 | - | TGCGCCAGCAGCCAAGAATTCAGGGCCGTGGGTGAAGCTTTCTTT | CASSQEFRAVGEAFF
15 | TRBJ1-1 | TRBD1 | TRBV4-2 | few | TGTGCCAGCAGCCAAGTGGACAGGGAGGGCACTGAAGCTTTCTTT | CASSQVDREGTEAFF
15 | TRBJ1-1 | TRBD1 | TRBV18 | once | TGTGCCAGCTCACCCCTTGGACAGGTCAACACTGAAGCTTTCTTT | CASSPLGQVNTEAFF
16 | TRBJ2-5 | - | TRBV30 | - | TGTGCCTGGAGCGTCAGATTCCCGGGATTCCAAGAGACCCAGTACTTC | CAWSVRFPGFQETQYF
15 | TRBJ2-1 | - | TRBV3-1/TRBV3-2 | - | TGTGCCAGCAGCCCCTACCCCCAGGGATACAATGAGCAGTTCTTC | CASSPYPQGYNEQFF
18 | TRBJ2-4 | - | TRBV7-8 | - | TGTGCCAGCAGCTTACTTCGTGTACTAGACCTAGCCAAAAACATTCAGTACTTC | CASSLLRVLDLAKNIQYF
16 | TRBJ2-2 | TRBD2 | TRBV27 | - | TGTGCCAGCAGTTTATGGGGTAGCGGGTCCACCGGGGAGCTGTTTTTT | CASSLWGSGSTGELFF
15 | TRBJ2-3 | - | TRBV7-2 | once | TGTGCCAGCAGCTTAGGATCACAATTCACAGATACGCAGTATTTT | CASSLGSQFTDTQYF
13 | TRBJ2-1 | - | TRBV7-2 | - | TGTGCCAGCAGCTTAAAAGTTGGCATTGAGCAGTTCTTC | CASSLKVGIEQFF
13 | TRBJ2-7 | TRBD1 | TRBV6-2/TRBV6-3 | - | TGTGCCAGCAGTTCTTTCACCCAGGACAGGGGGAACTTC | CASSSFTQDRGNF
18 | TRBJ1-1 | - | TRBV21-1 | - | TGTGCCAGCAGCGCCGGGAGACAGGGCCCAGGTAATAACACTGAAGCTTTCTTT | CASSAGRQGPGNNTEAFF
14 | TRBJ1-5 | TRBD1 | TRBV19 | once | TGTGCCAGTAGTAAAGGACAGGGGGGTCAGCCCCAGCATTTT | CASSKGQGGQPQHF
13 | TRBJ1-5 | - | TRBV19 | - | TGTGCCAGTAGTATCCCCAATCGGGGGCCCCAGCATTTT | CASSIPNRGPQHF
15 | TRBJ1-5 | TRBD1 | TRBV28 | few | TGTGCCAGCAGTTGGGGACAGGGTGGGAATCAGCCCCAGCATTTT | CASSWGQGGNQPQHF
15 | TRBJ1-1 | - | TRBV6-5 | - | TGTGCCAGCAGTTACTCGGGGGGGGAGGACACTGAAGCTTTCTTT | CASSYSGGEDTEAFF
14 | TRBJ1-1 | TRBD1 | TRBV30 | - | TGTGCCTGGCTGAGACAGGGCGGGAACACTGAAGCTTTCTTT | CAWLRQGGNTEAFF
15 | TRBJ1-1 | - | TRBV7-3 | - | TGTGCCAGCAGCACCTGGGGTGGGGGAGGCACTGAAGCTTTCTTT | CASSTWGGGGTEAFF